This T cell receptor beta chain was captured by sequencing in a study of blood T cell repertoires in COVID-19. Study summary: Sample material is recorded as cDNA or gDNA derived from T cells, B-cell-depleted T cells, or PBMCs.

Germline values: CDR1 SGHTA, CDR2 FQGTGA. The V end was cut by 5 bases, the J end by 0 bases, with 8 bases between. The CDR3 runs 14 residues. Produced via immunoSEQ multiplex PCR; TCRdb's table is partial and in-frame only. Of 150,000 to 180,000 clones detected, 80% to 90% appear once; the ten largest clones hold more than 7.5%. The J gene is TRBJ2-1, the V gene TRBV7-3; D might be TRBD1 (5 bases). Sequenced sample: peripheral blood. The TCR comes from a woman between 50 and 59 years old with acute or convalescent COVID-19. The CDR3 DNA is TGTGCCAGCAGCCTTCAGGGCTCCTACAATGAGCAGTTCTTC. Encoded protein: CASSLQGSYNEQFF.